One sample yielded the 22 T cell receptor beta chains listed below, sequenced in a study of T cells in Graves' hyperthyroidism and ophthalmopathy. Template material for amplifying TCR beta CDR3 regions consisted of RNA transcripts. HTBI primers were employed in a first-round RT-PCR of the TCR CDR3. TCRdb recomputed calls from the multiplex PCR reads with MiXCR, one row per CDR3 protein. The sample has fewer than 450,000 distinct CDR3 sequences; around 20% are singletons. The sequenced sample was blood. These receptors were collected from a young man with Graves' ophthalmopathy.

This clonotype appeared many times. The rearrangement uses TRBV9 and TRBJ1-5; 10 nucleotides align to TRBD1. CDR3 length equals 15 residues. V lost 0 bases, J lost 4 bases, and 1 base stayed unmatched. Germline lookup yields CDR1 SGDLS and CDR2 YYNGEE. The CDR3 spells CASSVGQGANQPQHF. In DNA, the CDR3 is TGTGCCAGCAGCGTAGGACAGGGGGCAAATCAGCCCCAGCATTTT.

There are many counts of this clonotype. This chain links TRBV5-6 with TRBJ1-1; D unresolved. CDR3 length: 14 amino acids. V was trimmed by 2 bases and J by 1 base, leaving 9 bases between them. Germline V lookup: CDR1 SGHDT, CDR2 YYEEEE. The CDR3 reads CASSFGRPNTEAFF. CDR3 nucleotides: TGTGCCAGCAGCTTCGGTAGGCCGAACACTGAAGCTTTCTTT. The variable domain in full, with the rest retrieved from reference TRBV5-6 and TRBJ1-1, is DAGVTQSPTHLIKTRGQQVTLRCSPKSGHDTVSWYQQALGQGPQFIFQYYEEEERQRGNFPDRFSGHQFPNYSSELNVNALLLGDSALYLCASSFGRPNTEAFFGQGTRLTVV.

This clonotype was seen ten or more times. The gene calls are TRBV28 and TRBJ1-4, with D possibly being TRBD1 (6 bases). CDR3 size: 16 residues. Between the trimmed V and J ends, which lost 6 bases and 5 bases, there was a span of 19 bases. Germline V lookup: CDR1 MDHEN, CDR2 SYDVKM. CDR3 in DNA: TGTGCCAGCAGCTCGGCAGGGGACGGTTGGAATGAAAAACTGTTTTTT. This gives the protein CASSSAGDGWNEKLFF. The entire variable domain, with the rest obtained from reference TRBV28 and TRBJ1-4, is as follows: DVKVTQSSRYLVKRTGEKVFLECVQDMDHENMFWYRQDPGLGLRLIYFSYDVKMKEKGDIPEGYSVSREKKERFSLILESASTNQTSMYLCASSSAGDGWNEKLFFGSGTQLSVL.

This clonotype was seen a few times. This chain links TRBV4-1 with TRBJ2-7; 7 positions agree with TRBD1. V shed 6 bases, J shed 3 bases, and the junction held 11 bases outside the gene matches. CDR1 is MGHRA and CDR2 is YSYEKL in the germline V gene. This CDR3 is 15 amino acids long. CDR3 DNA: TGCGCCAGCAGACCCCGGGACAGCGAAGACTACGAGCAGTACTTC. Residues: CASRPRDSEDYEQYF.

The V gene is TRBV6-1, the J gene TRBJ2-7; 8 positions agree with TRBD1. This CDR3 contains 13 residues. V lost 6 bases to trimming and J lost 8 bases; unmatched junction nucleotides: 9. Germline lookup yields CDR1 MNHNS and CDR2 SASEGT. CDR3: CASRPDRGRKQYF. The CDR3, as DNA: TGTGCCAGCAGACCAGACAGGGGCCGCAAGCAGTACTTC.

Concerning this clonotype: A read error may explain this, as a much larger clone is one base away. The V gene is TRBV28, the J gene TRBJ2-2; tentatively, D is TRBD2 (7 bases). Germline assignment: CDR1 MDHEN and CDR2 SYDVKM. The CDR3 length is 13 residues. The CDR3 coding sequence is TGTGCCAGCCGGTGGGGGGGGGCCGGGGAGATGTTTTTT. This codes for CASRWGGAGEMFF.

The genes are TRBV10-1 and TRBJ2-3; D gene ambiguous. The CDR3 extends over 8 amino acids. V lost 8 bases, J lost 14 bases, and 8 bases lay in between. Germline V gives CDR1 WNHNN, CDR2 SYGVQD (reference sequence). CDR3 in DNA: TGCGCCAGCGCACCTCGGTATTTT. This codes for CASAPRYF.

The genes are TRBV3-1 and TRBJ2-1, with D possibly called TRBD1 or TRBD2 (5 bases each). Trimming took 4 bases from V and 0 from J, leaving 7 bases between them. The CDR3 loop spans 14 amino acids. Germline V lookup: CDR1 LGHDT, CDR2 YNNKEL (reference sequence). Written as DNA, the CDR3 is TGTGCCAGCAGCCGGGGGTTCTCCTACAATGAGCAGTTCTTC. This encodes CASSRGFSYNEQFF.

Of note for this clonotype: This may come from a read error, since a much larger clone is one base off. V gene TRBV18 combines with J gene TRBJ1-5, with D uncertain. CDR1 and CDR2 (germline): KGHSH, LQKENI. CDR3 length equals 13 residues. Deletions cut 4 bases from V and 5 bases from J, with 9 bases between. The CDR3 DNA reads TGTGCCAGCTCACTCGGGATGGATCAGCCCCAGCATTTT. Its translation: CASSLGMDQPQHF.

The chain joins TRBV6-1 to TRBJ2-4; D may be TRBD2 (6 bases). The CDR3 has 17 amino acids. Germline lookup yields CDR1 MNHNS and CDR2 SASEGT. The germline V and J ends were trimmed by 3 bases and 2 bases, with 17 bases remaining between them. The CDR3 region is CASSDRGTILSKNIQYF. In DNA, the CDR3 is TGTGCCAGCAGTGACCGGGGGACGATCCTATCCAAAAACATTCAGTACTTC.

Here the CDR3 reads CASSQFGGSGELFF. DNA for the CDR3: TGTGCCAGCAGCCAATTCGGGGGGTCTGGGGAGCTGTTTTTT. The rearrangement links TRBV3-1 to TRBJ2-2, with 7 bases lining up with TRBD2. The germline CDR1 and CDR2 sequences are LGHDT and YNNKEL (reference sequence). J was trimmed by 8 bases and V by 2 bases; bases with no gene match: 5. This CDR3 comprises 14 residues.

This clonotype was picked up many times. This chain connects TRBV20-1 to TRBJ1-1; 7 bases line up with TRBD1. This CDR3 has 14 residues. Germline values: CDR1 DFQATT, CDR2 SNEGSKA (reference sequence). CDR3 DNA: TGCAGAGGTGGGGGCAGGGGGGTCTTCACTGAAGCTTTCTTT. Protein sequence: CRGGGRGVFTEAFF.

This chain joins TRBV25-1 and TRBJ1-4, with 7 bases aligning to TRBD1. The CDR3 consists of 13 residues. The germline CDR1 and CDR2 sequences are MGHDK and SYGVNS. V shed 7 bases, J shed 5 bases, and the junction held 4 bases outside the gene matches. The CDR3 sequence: CASNTGANEKLFF. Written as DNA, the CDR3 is TGTGCCAGCAATACAGGGGCAAATGAAAAACTGTTTTTT. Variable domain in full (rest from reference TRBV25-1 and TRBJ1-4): EADIYQTPRYLVIGTGKKITLECSQTMGHDKMYWYQQDPGMELHLIHYSYGVNSTEKGDLSSESTVSRIRTEHFPLTLESARPSHTSQYLCASNTGANEKLFFGSGTQLSVL.

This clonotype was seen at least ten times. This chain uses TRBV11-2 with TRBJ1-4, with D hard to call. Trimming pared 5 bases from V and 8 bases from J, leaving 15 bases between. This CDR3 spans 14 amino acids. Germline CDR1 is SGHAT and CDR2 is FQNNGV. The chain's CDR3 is CASSLWMHAEKLFF. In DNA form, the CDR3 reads TGTGCCAGCAGCCTCTGGATGCACGCCGAAAAACTGTTTTTT.

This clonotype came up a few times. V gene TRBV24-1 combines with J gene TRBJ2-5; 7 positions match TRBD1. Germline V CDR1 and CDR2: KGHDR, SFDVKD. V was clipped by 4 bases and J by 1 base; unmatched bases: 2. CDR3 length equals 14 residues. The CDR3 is CATSDSGGQETQYF. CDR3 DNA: TGTGCCACCAGTGACTCAGGGGGCCAAGAGACCCAGTACTTC.

The CDR3 DNA is TGTGCCAGCAGCCAAGATCGGGTTGAGCAGTTCTTC. This gives the protein CASSQDRVEQFF. This chain joins TRBV14 and TRBJ2-1; D gene ambiguous. Per the germline V gene, CDR1 is SGHDN and CDR2 is FVKESK. The CDR3 runs 12 residues. V lost 0 bases and J lost 9, with 6 bases in between.

CDR3 nucleotides: TGTGCCAGCAGTCTACCGACGGGAACTGGGGCCAACGTCCTGACTTTC. Residues: CASSLPTGTGANVLTF. The chain combines TRBV3-1 with TRBJ2-6; D is possibly TRBD2 (5 bases). The V gene lost 6 bases and the J gene lost 2 bases, with 14 bases spanning the gap. Germline CDR1 is LGHDT and CDR2 is YNNKEL (reference sequence). The CDR3 covers 16 residues.

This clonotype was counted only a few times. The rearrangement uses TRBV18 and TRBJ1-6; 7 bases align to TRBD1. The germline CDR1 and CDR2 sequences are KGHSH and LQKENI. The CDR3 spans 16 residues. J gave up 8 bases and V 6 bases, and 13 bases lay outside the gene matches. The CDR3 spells CASSPPGLQGDSPLHF. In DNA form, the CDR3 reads TGTGCCAGCTCGCCGCCGGGACTCCAGGGGGATTCACCCCTCCACTTT.

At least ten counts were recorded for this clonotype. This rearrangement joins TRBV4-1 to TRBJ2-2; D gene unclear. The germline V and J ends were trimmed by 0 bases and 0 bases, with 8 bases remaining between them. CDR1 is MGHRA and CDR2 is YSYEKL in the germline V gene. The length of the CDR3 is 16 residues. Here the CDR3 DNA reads TGCGCCAGCAGCCAAGAGCGCGGACCGAACACCGGGGAGCTGTTTTTT. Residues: CASSQERGPNTGELFF.

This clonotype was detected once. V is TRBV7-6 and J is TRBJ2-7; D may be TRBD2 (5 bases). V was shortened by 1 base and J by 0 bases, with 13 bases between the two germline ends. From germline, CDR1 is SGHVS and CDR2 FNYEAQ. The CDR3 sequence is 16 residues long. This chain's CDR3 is CASSLVSGVSSYEQYF. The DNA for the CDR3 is TGTGCCAGCAGCTTAGTGTCCGGGGTGAGCTCCTACGAGCAGTACTTC.

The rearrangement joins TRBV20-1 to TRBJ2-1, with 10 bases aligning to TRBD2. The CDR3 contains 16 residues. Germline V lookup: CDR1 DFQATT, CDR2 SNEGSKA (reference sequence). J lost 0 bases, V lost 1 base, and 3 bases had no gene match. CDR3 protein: CSARVRLAGSYNEQFF. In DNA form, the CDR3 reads TGCAGTGCTAGAGTCCGACTAGCGGGCTCCTACAATGAGCAGTTCTTC.

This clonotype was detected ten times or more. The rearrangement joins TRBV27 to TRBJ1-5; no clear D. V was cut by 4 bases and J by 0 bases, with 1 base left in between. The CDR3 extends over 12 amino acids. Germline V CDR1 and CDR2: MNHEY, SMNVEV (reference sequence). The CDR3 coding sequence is TGTGCCAGCAGTTATAGCAATCAGCCCCAGCATTTT. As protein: CASSYSNQPQHF.